The next 30 T cell receptor beta chains were all read from a single sample in a study of cytotoxic CD8 clonotypes in ibrutinib-treated CLL. Only in-frame clones appear in the TCRdb table, and some are missing; sequencing was by immunoSEQ multiplex PCR. Here the sample spans tens of thousands of clones, 90% being singletons. The starting material was PBMCs, obtained after 12 months of ibrutinib treatment. The receptors derive from a human donor with chronic lymphocytic leukemia.

V usage is TRBV7-9 and J usage is TRBJ2-7, with D possibly TRBD1 on 5 matching bases. Germline V lookup: CDR1 SEHNR, CDR2 FQNEAQ (reference sequence). Trimming cost V 2 bases and J 3 bases, with 11 bases left between them. CDR3 length: 14 residues. The CDR3 reads CASSLKGLNYEQYF. Here the CDR3 DNA reads TGTGCCAGCAGCTTAAAGGGGCTTAACTACGAGCAGTACTTC.

This chain joins TRBV5-1 and TRBJ2-5; TRBD2 might be the D (5 bases). CDR1 and CDR2 from the germline V gene are SGHRS and YFSETQ. The CDR3 totals 14 residues. Between the trimmed V and J ends, which lost 2 bases and 2 bases, there was a span of 10 bases. CDR3 sequence reads: CASSLLVRQETQYF. The CDR3 DNA is TGCGCCAGCAGCTTACTAGTCAGGCAAGAGACCCAGTACTTC. Combining the CDR3 with reference TRBV5-1 and TRBJ2-5 gives the whole variable domain KAGVTQTPRYLIKTRGQQVTLSCSPISGHRSVSWYQQTPGQGLQFLFEYFSETQRNKGNFPGRFSGRQFSNSRSEMNVSTLELGDSALYLCASSLLVRQETQYFGPGTRLLVL.

The chain employs TRBV27 and TRBJ1-4; D is uncertain. V was cut by 1 base and J by 0 bases, with 18 bases left in between. The CDR3 is 19 amino acids. Per the germline V gene, CDR1 is MNHEY and CDR2 is SMNVEV (reference sequence). This chain's CDR3 is CASSLFRVQGSTTNEKLFF. The CDR3, as DNA: TGTGCCAGCAGTTTATTCCGCGTTCAAGGCTCTACAACTAATGAAAAACTGTTTTTT.

This clone was observed a handful of times. The sample holds other DNA sequences that translate to the same CDR3. The rearrangement joins TRBV27 to TRBJ1-1, with 7 positions matching TRBD1. Germline V lookup: CDR1 MNHEY, CDR2 SMNVEV (reference sequence). The CDR3 consists of 14 residues. The V segment lost 6 bases and the J segment 0 bases; nucleotides outside the gene matches: 4. The CDR3 reads CASSRGTMNTEAFF. As DNA, the CDR3 is TGTGCCAGCAGCAGGGGGACGATGAACACTGAAGCTTTCTTT.

The chain carries TRBV11-3 and TRBJ2-2; TRBD2 matches at 7 bases. This CDR3 is 16 amino acids long. Trimming took 1 base from V and 3 from J; bases not matched to a gene: 5. Germline-derived CDR1 and CDR2 are SGHNT and YENEEA. Here the CDR3 reads CASSLGGAGDTGELFF. The CDR3 DNA is TGTGCCAGCAGCTTAGGAGGTGCGGGAGACACCGGGGAGCTGTTTTTT.

On this clone itself: The sample has other DNA sequences that encode this CDR3 too. The CDR3 nucleotides read TGTGCCAGCAGTGAAGGGCAGAGCAATCAGCCCCAGCATTTT. It translates to CASSEGQSNQPQHF. The rearrangement links TRBV2 to TRBJ1-5; D gene unclear. The V gene's germline CDR1 is SNHLY and CDR2 FYNNEI. V lost 1 base, J lost 1 base, and 5 bases lay in between. The CDR3 totals 14 residues.

This clone is a singleton in its sample. The V and J genes are TRBV10-3 and TRBJ2-5, with 7 bases aligning to TRBD2. Trimming took 4 bases from V and 2 from J; bases not matched to a gene: 4. Germline V gene data show CDR1 as ENHRY and CDR2 as SYGVKD. This CDR3 region has 14 residues. In DNA form, the CDR3 reads TGTGCCATCAGTGTCAGCGGGATGCAAGAGACCCAGTACTTC. Residues: CAISVSGMQETQYF.

The genes are TRBV2 and TRBJ2-3; TRBD2 aligns across 9 bases. Per germline, CDR1 SNHLY and CDR2 FYNNEI. The CDR3 is 16 residues long. Unmatched junction bases numbered 6, after V lost 5 bases and J lost 0 bases. The CDR3, as DNA: TGTGCCAGCAGTCAAGGACTAGCGATAAGCACAGATACGCAGTATTTT. Its translation is CASSQGLAISTDTQYF.

The chain employs TRBV7-2 and TRBJ1-5, with TRBD1 matching over 7 bases. The junction had 15 bases not matched to a gene; V was cut back by 3 bases and J by 4 bases. This CDR3 is built from 18 residues. Germline values: CDR1 SGHTA, CDR2 FQGNSA. The CDR3 bases are TGTGCCAGCAGCTTCGCAGGAGTTTGGAGGGGGCGGAATCAGCCCCAGCATTTT. This gives the protein CASSFAGVWRGRNQPQHF.

Here the CDR3 reads CAWSVRRSAAPYGYTF. Here the CDR3 DNA reads TGTGCCTGGAGTGTACGACGCTCGGCAGCCCCCTATGGCTACACCTTC. The chain recombines TRBV30 with TRBJ1-2; D gene unclear. The germline V gene encodes CDR1 GTSNPN and CDR2 SVGIG (reference sequence). V dropped 0 bases and J dropped 4 bases, with 18 bases sitting between them. The CDR3 extends over 16 amino acids.

The V gene is TRBV19, the J gene TRBJ2-1, with 11 positions matching TRBD2. Unmatched junction bases numbered 10, after V lost 4 bases and J lost 8 bases. CDR3 length: 16 residues. The V gene's germline CDR1 is LNHDA and CDR2 SQIVND (reference sequence). CDR3 region: CASSSQTSGSLYEQFF. CDR3 DNA: TGTGCCAGTAGTAGTCAAACTAGCGGGAGTTTGTATGAGCAGTTCTTC.

The rearrangement uses TRBV7-2 and TRBJ2-5; D is unclear. The CDR3 totals 13 residues. Trimming cost V 6 bases and J 7 bases, with 15 bases left between them. The germline CDR1 and CDR2 sequences are SGHTA and FQGNSA. In nucleotides, the CDR3 is TGTGCCAGCAGATCGGCGCCCACCCCGACCCAGTACTTC. It translates to CASRSAPTPTQYF.

Notes on this clone: The junction and the germline gene differ at one end; a read error may be behind it. The rearrangement uses TRBV7-7 and TRBJ2-3; D is undetermined. Germline loops: CDR1 SSHAT, CDR2 FNYEAQ (reference sequence). CDR3 length: 14 amino acids. The CDR3 spells CASSLVPPPDTQYF. For the CDR3, the DNA is TGTGCTAGCAGCTTAGTTCCCCCCCCAGATACGCAGTATTTT.

The rearrangement joins TRBV5-1 to TRBJ1-2; D gene ambiguous. Per germline, CDR1 SGHRS and CDR2 YFSETQ. The CDR3 length is 13 residues. The V end was cut by 4 bases, the J end by 9 bases, with 16 bases between. CDR3 nucleotides: TGCGCCAGCAGCCTGTCTGAAGCTCGGAGCTACACCTTC. As protein: CASSLSEARSYTF.

V usage is TRBV7-2 and J usage is TRBJ2-7; no definite D call. Trimming left V 5 bases short and J 3 bases short, with 8 bases between. The CDR3 is made up of 12 amino acids. Germline V gives CDR1 SGHTA, CDR2 FQGNSA. This chain's CDR3 is CASSLTYYEQYF. CDR3 sequence (DNA): TGTGCCAGCAGCCTAACTTACTACGAGCAGTACTTC.

The V and J genes are TRBV11-2 and TRBJ2-5; D perhaps matches TRBD1 (6 bases). CDR1 and CDR2 (germline): SGHAT, FQNNGV. V lost 4 bases to trimming and J lost 7 bases, with 16 bases between them. The CDR3 consists of 14 residues. DNA for the CDR3: TGTGCCAGCAGCTCAACCCAGGGGTCGAGGACCCAGTACTTC. Translated, it gives CASSSTQGSRTQYF.

The chain employs TRBV7-2 and TRBJ1-1; a weak D match, TRBD1 (6 bases). CDR1 is SGHTA and CDR2 is FQGNSA in the germline V gene. Trimming stripped 2 bases from V and 0 bases from J, with 13 bases between. The CDR3 loop spans 16 amino acids. Written as DNA, the CDR3 is TGTGCCAGCAGCTTATGGCAGGGGTCCATGAACACTGAAGCTTTCTTT. Residues: CASSLWQGSMNTEAFF.

CDR3 protein: CASSLGQFNSPLHF. The CDR3 DNA reads as TGTGCCAGCAGCTTGGGACAATTTAATTCACCCCTCCACTTT. This sequence joins TRBV5-4 and TRBJ1-6, with D unclear. The V end was cut by 0 bases, the J end by 6 bases, with 7 bases between. The CDR3 is 14 amino acids. Germline V CDR1 and CDR2: SGHNT, YYREEE (reference sequence).

Only a few counts were recorded for this clone. V is TRBV19 and J is TRBJ1-2; no clear D gene. The germline gives CDR1 LNHDA, CDR2 SQIVND (reference sequence). The CDR3 sequence is 13 residues long. Trimming took off 5 bases at V and 4 bases at J, with 11 bases between the two ends. CDR3 sequence: CASSPGEVYGYTF. In DNA, the CDR3 is TGTGCCAGTAGTCCTGGGGAAGTCTATGGCTACACCTTC.

The chain recombines TRBV6-1 with TRBJ2-7; D perhaps matches TRBD1 (5 bases). Between the trimmed V and J ends, which lost 4 bases and 7 bases, there was a span of 20 bases. The CDR3 length is 15 residues. Germline V lookup: CDR1 MNHNS, CDR2 SASEGT. The CDR3 bases are TGTGCCAGCAGTGCCCAGGGTGACCCCATGGGAGAGCAGTACTTC. Translation gives CASSAQGDPMGEQYF.

This chain connects TRBV6-5 to TRBJ2-3; TRBD2 matches at 10 bases. With V trimmed by 2 bases and J by 4 bases, 6 bases remained unmatched. The V gene's germline CDR1 is MNHEY and CDR2 SVGAGI. The CDR3 is made up of 16 amino acids. The CDR3 protein is CASSYGLAGGPDTQYF. For the CDR3, the DNA is TGTGCCAGCAGTTACGGTTTAGCGGGAGGTCCAGATACGCAGTATTTT.

V gene TRBV6-5 combines with J gene TRBJ2-1, with 8 bases lining up with TRBD2. The J segment lost 1 base and the V segment lost 6 bases, leaving 5 bases of the junction unmatched. CDR3 length equals 15 residues. The germline CDR1 and CDR2 sequences are MNHEY and SVGAGI. The DNA of the CDR3 is TGTGCCAGCAGGGGGTTAGCGGGATCCTACAATGAGCAGTTCTTC. Translating it yields CASRGLAGSYNEQFF.

The chain employs TRBV7-2 and TRBJ1-4, with D tentatively TRBD1 (6 bases). The germline V and J ends were trimmed by 2 bases and 7 bases, with 17 bases remaining between them. The CDR3 has 16 residues. Germline V lookup: CDR1 SGHTA, CDR2 FQGNSA. CDR3 in amino acids: CASSLSGGLGGEKLFF. DNA for the CDR3: TGTGCCAGCAGCTTAAGCGGGGGCCTAGGGGGTGAAAAACTGTTTTTT.

This sequence joins TRBV5-1 and TRBJ1-2; D possibly corresponds to TRBD1 (5 bases). CDR1 is SGHRS, CDR2 YFSETQ, per germline. Trimming removed 2 bases at V and 13 bases at J, with 24 bases between. The CDR3 is made up of 15 amino acids. DNA of the CDR3: TGCGCCAGCAGCTTTAATACGGGGCTCTCTAGAGTCCCCACCTTC. Amino acids: CASSFNTGLSRVPTF.

This chain joins TRBV7-2 and TRBJ2-1; D ambiguous. Germline V lookup: CDR1 SGHTA, CDR2 FQGNSA. The CDR3 sequence is 14 residues long. Trimming took 4 bases from V and 3 from J, leaving 10 bases between them. The CDR3 sequence: CASSSRTGYNEQFF. The CDR3 DNA follows: TGTGCCAGCAGCTCCCGGACGGGCTACAATGAGCAGTTCTTC.

The CDR3 DNA is TGTGCCAGCAGTCCACTAGCGGGACAGGATACGCAGTATTTT. Protein: CASSPLAGQDTQYF. This chain uses TRBV28 with TRBJ2-3; 10 bases are shared with TRBD2. The CDR3 is 14 amino acids. The J segment lost 6 bases and the V segment lost 5 bases, leaving 5 bases of the junction unmatched. Germline V lookup: CDR1 MDHEN, CDR2 SYDVKM. The variable domain in full, with the rest retrieved from reference TRBV28 and TRBJ2-3, is DVKVTQSSRYLVKRTGEKVFLECVQDMDHENMFWYRQDPGLGLRLIYFSYDVKMKEKGDIPEGYSVSREKKERFSLILESASTNQTSMYLCASSPLAGQDTQYFGPGTRLTVL.

The chain links TRBV28 to TRBJ1-1; tentatively, D is TRBD1 (6 bases). Per germline, CDR1 MDHEN and CDR2 SYDVKM. Trimming stripped 6 bases from V and 0 bases from J, with 8 bases between. The CDR3 covers 13 residues. CDR3 sequence (DNA): TGTGCCAGCAGCGGACAGATGAACACTGAAGCTTTCTTT. Residues: CASSGQMNTEAFF.

The chain's CDR3 is CASSLTSPTSGSSYNEQFF. DNA for the CDR3: TGTGCCAGCAGCTTAACATCCCCAACTAGCGGGAGCTCCTACAATGAGCAGTTCTTC. The chain uses TRBV7-3 and TRBJ2-1; TRBD2 matches at 11 bases. Germline loops: CDR1 SGHTA, CDR2 FQGTGA. The V segment lost 0 bases and the J segment 0 bases; nucleotides outside the gene matches: 7. The CDR3 loop spans 19 amino acids.

This chain links TRBV5-1 with TRBJ2-5, with D perhaps matching TRBD1 (5 bases). Germline assignment: CDR1 SGHRS and CDR2 YFSETQ. The CDR3 has 16 residues. The V end was cut by 0 bases, the J end by 2 bases, with 14 bases between. Written as DNA, the CDR3 is TGCGCCAGCAGCTTGGTTTTCAAGGGGCGACAAGAGACCCAGTACTTC. Encoded protein: CASSLVFKGRQETQYF.

The chain uses TRBV27 and TRBJ2-5; 7 bases map to TRBD1. Per the germline V gene, CDR1 is MNHEY and CDR2 is SMNVEV (reference sequence). V lost 4 bases to trimming and J lost 1 base; unmatched junction nucleotides: 6. The CDR3 contains 15 residues. CDR3 region: CASSSLTGSQETQYF. CDR3 nucleotides: TGTGCCAGCAGTTCTCTGACAGGGAGCCAAGAGACCCAGTACTTC.